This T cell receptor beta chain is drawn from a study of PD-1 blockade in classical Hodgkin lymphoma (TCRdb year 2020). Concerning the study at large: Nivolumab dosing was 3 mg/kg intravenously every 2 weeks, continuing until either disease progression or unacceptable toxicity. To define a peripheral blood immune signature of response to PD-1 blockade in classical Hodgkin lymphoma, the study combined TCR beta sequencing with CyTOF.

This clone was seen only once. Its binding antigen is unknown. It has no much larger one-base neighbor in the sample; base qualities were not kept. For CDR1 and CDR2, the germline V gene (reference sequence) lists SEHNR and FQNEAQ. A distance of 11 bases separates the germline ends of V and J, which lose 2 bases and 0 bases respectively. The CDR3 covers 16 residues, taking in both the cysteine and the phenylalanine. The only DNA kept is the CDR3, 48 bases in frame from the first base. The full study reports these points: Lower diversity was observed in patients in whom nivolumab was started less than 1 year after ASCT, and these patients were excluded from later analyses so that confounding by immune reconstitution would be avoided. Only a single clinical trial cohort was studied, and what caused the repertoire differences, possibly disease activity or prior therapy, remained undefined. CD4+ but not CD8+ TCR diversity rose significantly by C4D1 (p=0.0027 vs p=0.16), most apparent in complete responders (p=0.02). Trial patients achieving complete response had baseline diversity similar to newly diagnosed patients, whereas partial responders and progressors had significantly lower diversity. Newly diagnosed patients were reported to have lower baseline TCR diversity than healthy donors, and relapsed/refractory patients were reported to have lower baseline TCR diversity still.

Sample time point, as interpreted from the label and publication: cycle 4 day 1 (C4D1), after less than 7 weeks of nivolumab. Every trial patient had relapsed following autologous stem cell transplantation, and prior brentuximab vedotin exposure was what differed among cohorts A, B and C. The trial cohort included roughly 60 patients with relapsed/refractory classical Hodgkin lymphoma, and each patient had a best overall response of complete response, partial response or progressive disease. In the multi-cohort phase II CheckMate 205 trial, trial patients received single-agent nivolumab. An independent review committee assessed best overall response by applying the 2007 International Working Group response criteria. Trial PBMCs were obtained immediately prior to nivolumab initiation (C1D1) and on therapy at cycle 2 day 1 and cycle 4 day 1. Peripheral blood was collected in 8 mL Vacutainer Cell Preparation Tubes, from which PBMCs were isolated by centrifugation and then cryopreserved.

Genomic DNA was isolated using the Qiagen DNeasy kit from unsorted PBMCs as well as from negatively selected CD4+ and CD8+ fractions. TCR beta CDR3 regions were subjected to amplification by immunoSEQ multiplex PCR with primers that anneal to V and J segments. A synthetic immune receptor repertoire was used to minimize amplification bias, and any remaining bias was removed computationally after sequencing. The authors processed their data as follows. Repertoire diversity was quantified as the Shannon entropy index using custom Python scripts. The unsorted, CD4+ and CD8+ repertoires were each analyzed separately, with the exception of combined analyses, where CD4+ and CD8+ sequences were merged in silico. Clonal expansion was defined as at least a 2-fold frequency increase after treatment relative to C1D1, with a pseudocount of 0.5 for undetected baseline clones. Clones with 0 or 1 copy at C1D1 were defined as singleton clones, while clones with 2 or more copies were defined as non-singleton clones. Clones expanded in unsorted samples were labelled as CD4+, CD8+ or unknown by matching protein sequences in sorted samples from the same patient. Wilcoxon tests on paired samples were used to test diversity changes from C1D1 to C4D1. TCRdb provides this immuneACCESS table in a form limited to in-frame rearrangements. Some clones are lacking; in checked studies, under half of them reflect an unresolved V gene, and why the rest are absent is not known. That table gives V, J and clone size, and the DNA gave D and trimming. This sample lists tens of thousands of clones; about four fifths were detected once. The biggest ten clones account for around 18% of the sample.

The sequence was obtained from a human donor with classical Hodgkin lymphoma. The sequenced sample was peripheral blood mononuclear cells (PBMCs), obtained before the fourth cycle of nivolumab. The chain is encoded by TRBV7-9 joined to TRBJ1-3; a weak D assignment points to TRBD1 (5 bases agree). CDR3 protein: CASSLPRVSSGNTIYF. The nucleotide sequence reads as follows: TGTGCCAGCAGCTTACCCAGGGTTTCCTCTGGAAACACCATATATTTT.